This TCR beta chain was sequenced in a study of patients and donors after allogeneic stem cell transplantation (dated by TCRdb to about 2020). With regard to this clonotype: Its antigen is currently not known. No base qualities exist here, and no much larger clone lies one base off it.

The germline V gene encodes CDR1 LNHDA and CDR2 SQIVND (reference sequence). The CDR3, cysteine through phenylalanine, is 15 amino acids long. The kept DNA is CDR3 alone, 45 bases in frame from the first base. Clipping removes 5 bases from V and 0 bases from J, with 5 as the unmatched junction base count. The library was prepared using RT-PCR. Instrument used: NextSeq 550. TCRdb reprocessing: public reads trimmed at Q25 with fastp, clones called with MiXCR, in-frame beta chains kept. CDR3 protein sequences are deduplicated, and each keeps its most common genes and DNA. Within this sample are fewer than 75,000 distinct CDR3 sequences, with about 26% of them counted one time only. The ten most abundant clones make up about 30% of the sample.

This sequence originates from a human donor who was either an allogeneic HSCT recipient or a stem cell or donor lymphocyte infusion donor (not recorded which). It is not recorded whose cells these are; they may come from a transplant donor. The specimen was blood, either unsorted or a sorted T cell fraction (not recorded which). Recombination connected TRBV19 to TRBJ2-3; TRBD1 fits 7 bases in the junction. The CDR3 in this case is CASSLTGESTDTQYF. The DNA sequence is TGTGCCAGTAGTCTCACAGGGGAGAGCACAGATACGCAGTATTTT.